Included here is one TCR beta chain sequence, with context. CDR1 and CDR2 (germline): MNHNY, SVGAGI (reference sequence). V was pared by 4 bases and J by 5 bases, with 10 bases of the junction left unmatched. The CDR3 consists of 15 residues. The data derive from a study of blood T cell repertoires in COVID-19. The overall study: COVID-19 samples from acute and convalescent phases originated in the United States, Italy and Spain.

The data were produced by immunoSEQ multiplex PCR, yet TCRdb's version contains in-frame clones alone and is incomplete. The repertoire holds 250,000 to 300,000 clones, with around 90% as singletons. The genes are TRBV6-6 and TRBJ2-7; 8 bases match TRBD1. The clonotype originates from a woman aged 25 to 39 who had recovered from COVID-19. Sequencing was carried out using PBMCs or T cells enriched from blood (not recorded which). The CDR3 reads CASSSRTGLSNEQYF. For the CDR3, the DNA is TGTGCCAGCAGTTCTCGGACAGGGCTTTCCAACGAGCAGTACTTC.